This TCR beta chain was sequenced for a study of cytomegalovirus exposure and HLA in healthy donors. General study points: A link between a missense DCLRE1C variant and TCR beta V- and J-gene trimming emerged from a later analysis. Certain indistinguishable V segments, among them TRBV6-2 and TRBV6-3, were excluded.

Notes on this clone: Its cognate antigen is unknown.

The CDR3 has 13 amino acids. Trimming removed 5 bases from V and 6 bases from J, with 11 bases in between. Germline-derived CDR1 and CDR2 are LNHDA and SQIVND (reference sequence). The PCR ran on 60 Vbeta and 13 Jbeta primers. The assay was immunoSEQ multiplex PCR, and TCRdb's table has in-frame clones only and misses some. The repertoire holds some 120,000 clones, roughly four fifths seen once, with around 10% in the top ten. Material: PBMCs. This clonotype was obtained from a male donor in good health and CMV-seropositive. This sequence joins TRBV19 and TRBJ1-5, with D maybe TRBD1 (6 bases). This CDR3 is CASSQGQGQPQHF. CDR3 DNA sequence: TGTGCCAGTAGTCAGGGGCAGGGTCAGCCCCAGCATTTT.